The clone carrying this TCR beta chain was detected many times. Its antigen is currently unknown. Coverage ceases 3 residues before the CDR3 finishes, and the germline J gene fills in the end. Sequencing used immunoSEQ multiplex PCR; TCRdb keeps in-frame clones, though not all of them. The sample presents tens of thousands of clones, none singletons. Trimming removed 0 bases at V and 6 bases at J, with 6 bases between. This CDR3 comprises 13 residues. The data originate from a study of T cell clonality in common variable immunodeficiency. General study findings and limits: Compared with controls, CVID subjects had fewer shared TCRbeta clones.

The V call is TRBV23-1, the J call TRBJ2-1, with D unresolved. TRBV23-1 is an ORF, and what it does is uncertain. The material sequenced was peripheral blood mononuclear cells. The clonotype originates from a person aged 18 to 75 in good health. CDR3 DNA, as far as it was read: TGCGCCAGCAGTCAATCCCCGTTCAATGAG. This gives the protein CASSQSPFNE. The complete CDR3 sequence is CASSQSPFNEQFF.